The present T cell receptor beta chain was sequenced within a study of blood T cell repertoires in COVID-19 (dated by TCRdb to 2020 to 2021). In the study overall: Samples from collaborators originated in the United States, Italy and Spain and spanned both the acute and convalescent phases of COVID-19. The material from the prospective study consisted of cDNA or gDNA derived from T cells, B-cell-depleted T cells, or PBMCs. Subjects who had been exposed to COVID-19, were actively infected with it, or had recovered from it provided the deeply sampled blood TCRbeta repertoires that made up the dataset. The repertoires were released in a freely available public database intended as a resource for research on the immune response to SARS-CoV-2. The samples were drawn from two sources: the first 160 participants of the ongoing ImmuneRACE study, and 1,000 to 1,500 subjects contributed by 6 global collaborators. Nearly every sample came with metadata listing a de-identified subject ID, COVID-19 status, age in years and sex. HLA class I and class II types, where available, came from metadata supplied by the sample provider rather than from assay-based typing.

Points the paper makes about the study in general: The quantity of clinical and demographic metadata differed by source and by participant and was supplied without curation.

TCRbeta CDR3 regions were amplified from genomic DNA using the immunoSEQ Assay, a bias-controlled multiplex PCR. Processing in the source paper ran as follows. The number of nucleated cells in each sample was estimated by amplification of reference gene primers within the assay. To quantify the absolute abundance of each unique TCRbeta CDR3 rearrangement, sequence reads were collapsed and filtered. For each sample, productive Simpson clonality was calculated as the square root of Simpson's diversity index over productive rearrangements. The table was pulled from immuneACCESS by TCRdb, which kept in-frame rearrangements only. Such tables lose some clones; where checked, under half of the loss comes from unresolved V genes, and the rest has no known cause. Clone size and the V and J calls come from that table; the DNA yielded D and trimming. In all, the sample holds about 210,000 clones, and 82% of those were seen once. The top ten clonotypes cover 12% of the sample.

The collaborating institutions used their own protocols to collect whole blood in K2EDTA tubes. Collaborator samples were shipped for TCRbeta analysis as frozen whole blood, isolated PBMCs, or DNA extracted from either sample type. Concerning this clone itself: Its antigen is not yet known. No qualities accompany the bases; no much larger clone lies one base away.

As encoded in the germline V gene, CDR1 is WSHSY while CDR2 is SAAADI. Trimming takes 4 bases from V and 1 base from J, and the germline ends sit 8 bases apart. There are 14 amino acids in the CDR3, from cysteine to phenylalanine inclusive. Just CDR3 DNA is preserved here, 42 bases in frame from base 1. Sequences were obtained from peripheral blood. The sequence joins TRBV10-2 to TRBJ1-5; a tentative D match to TRBD1 spans 6 bases. This receptor was identified in a woman in her thirties or forties with acute or convalescent COVID-19. The nucleotide sequence reads TGCGCCAGCAGTGGCAGGGGAAGCAATCAGCCCCAGCATTTT. This is translated as CASSGRGSNQPQHF.